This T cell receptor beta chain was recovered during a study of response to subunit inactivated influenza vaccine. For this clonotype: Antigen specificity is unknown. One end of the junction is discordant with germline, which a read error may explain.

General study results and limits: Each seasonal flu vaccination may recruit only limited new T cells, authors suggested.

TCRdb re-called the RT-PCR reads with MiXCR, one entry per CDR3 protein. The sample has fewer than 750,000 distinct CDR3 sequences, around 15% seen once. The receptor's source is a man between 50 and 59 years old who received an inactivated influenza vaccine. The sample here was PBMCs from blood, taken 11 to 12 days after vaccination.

The CDR3 region has the DNA TGTGCCATCAGCCAAGCCCAAACGACTTACACCGGGGAGCTGTTTTTT. Its protein product is CAISQAQTTYTGELFF. The chain carries TRBV4-2 and TRBJ2-2; D is undetermined. Germline V lookup: CDR1 LGHNA, CDR2 YNFKEQ. The CDR3 totals 16 residues.